The clone carrying this T cell receptor (beta chain) was picked up a small number of times. The antigen remains unidentified. CDR3 length: 12 residues. V was shortened by 6 bases and J by 0 bases, with 4 bases between the two germline ends. CDR1 MNHEY and CDR2 SVGEGT come from the germline V gene. This entry belongs to a study of vaccination and CD4 T cells after COVID-19. The Oncomine TCR Beta short-read assay was applied to DNA of cultured CD4+ T cells. TCRdb processed the PCR reads anew with MiXCR; each CDR3 protein has one entry. The repertoire holds around 20,000 distinct CDR3 sequences, under 55% seen once, with 3.5% to 6% in the top ten. The treatment was: approximately nine-day PBMC culture with coronavirus spike peptide pools or control peptides (ViraFEST assay). ViraFEST grew antigen-specific T cells using peptide pools, then sequenced TCRs.

The V call is TRBV6-2 or TRBV6-3, the J call TRBJ2-3; D not resolved. The TCR sequence derives from a human donor who had recovered from COVID-19. Sequenced sample: CD4+ T cells from blood, cultured in vitro. CDR3 sequence: CASRASTDTQYF. The CDR3 DNA reads as TGTGCCAGCAGGGCTAGCACAGATACGCAGTATTTT.